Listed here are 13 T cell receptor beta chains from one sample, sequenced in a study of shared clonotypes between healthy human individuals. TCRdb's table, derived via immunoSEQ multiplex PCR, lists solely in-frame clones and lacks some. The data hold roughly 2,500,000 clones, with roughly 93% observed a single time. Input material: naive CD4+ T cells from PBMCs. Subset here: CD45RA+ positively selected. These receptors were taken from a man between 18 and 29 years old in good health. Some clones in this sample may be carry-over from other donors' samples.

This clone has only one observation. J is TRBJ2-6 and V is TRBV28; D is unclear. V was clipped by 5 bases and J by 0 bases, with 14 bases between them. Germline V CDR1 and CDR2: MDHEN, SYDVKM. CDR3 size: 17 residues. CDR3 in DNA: TGTGCCAGCAGTCAACCTGGACGGCTCTCTGGGGCCAACGTCCTGACTTTC. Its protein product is CASSQPGRLSGANVLTF.

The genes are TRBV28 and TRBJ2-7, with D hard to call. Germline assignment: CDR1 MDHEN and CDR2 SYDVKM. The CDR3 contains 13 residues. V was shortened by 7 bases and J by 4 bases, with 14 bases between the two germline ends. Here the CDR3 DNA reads TGTGCCAGCACTCCCCAGGACCGGTACGAGCAGTACTTC. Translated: CASTPQDRYEQYF.

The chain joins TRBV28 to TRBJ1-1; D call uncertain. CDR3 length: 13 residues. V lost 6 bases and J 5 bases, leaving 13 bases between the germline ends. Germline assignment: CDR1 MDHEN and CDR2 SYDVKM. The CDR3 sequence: CASSQVFLTEAFF. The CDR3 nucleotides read TGTGCCAGCAGCCAAGTCTTCCTGACTGAAGCTTTCTTT.

This CDR3 is CASSTSGGTDTQYF. The DNA for the CDR3 is TGCGCCAGCAGCACCTCCGGGGGCACAGATACGCAGTATTTT. The chain carries TRBV5-1 and TRBJ2-3; perhaps TRBD2 as D (5 bases). The V end was cut by 4 bases, the J end by 1 base, with 10 bases between. This CDR3 spans 14 amino acids. CDR1 and CDR2 (germline): SGHRS, YFSETQ.

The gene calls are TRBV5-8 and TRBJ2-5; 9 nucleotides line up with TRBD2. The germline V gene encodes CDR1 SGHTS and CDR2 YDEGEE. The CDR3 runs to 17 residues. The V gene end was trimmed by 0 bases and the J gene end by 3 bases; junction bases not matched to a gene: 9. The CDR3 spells CASSLGTGSSGKETQYF. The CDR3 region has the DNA TGTGCCAGCAGCTTGGGGACCGGGTCTAGCGGGAAAGAGACCCAGTACTTC.

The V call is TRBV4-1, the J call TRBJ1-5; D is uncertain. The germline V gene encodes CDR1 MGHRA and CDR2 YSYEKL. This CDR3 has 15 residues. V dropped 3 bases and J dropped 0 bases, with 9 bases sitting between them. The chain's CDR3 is CASSQESSSNQPQHF. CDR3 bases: TGCGCCAGCAGCCAGGAGTCGTCTAGCAATCAGCCCCAGCATTTT.

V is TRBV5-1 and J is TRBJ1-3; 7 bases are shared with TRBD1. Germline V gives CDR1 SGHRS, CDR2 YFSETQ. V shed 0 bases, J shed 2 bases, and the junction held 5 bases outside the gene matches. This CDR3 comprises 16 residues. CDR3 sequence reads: CASSLAGTGAGNTIYF. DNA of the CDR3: TGCGCCAGCAGCTTGGCTGGAACAGGGGCTGGAAACACCATATATTTT.

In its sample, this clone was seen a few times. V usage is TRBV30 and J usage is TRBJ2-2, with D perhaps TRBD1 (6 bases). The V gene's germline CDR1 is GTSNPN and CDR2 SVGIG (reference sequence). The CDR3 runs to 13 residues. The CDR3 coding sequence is TGTGCTTTTGGGAGAGGGGGTTTCGGGGAGCTGTTTTTT. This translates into CAFGRGGFGELFF.

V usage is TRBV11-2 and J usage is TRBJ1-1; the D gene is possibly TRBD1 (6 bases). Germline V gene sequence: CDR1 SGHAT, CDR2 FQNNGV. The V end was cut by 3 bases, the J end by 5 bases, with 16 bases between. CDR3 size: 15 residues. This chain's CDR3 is CASSFTQGQITEAFF. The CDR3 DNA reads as TGTGCCAGCAGCTTTACACAGGGCCAGATTACTGAAGCTTTCTTT.

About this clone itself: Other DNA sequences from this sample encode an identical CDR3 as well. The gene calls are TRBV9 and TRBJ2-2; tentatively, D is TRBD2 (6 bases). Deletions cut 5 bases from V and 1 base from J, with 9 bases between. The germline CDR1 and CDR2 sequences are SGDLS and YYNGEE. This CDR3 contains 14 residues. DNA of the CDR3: TGTGCCAGCAGTCGGAGGGTGAACACCGGGGAGCTGTTTTTT. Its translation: CASSRRVNTGELFF. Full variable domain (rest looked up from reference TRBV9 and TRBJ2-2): DSGVTQTPKHLITATGQRVTLRCSPRSGDLSVYWYQQSLDQGLQFLIQYYNGEERAKGNILERFSAQQFPDLHSELNLSSLELGDSALYFCASSRRVNTGELFFGEGSRLTVL.

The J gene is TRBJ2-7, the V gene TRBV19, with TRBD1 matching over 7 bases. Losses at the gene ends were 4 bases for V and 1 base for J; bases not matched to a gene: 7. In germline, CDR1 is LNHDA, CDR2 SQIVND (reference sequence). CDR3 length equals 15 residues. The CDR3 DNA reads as TGTGCCAGTAGTAGACAGGGCCACCCTTCCTACGAGCAGTACTTC. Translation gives CASSRQGHPSYEQYF. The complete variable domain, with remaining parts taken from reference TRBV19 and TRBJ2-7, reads DGGITQSPKYLFRKEGQNVTLSCEQNLNHDAMYWYRQDPGQGLRLIYYSQIVNDFQKGDIAEGYSVSREKKESFPLTVTSAQKNPTAFYLCASSRQGHPSYEQYFGPGTRLTVT.

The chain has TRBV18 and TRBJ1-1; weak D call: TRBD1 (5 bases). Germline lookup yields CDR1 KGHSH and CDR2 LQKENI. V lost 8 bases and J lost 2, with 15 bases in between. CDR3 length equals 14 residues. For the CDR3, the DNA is TGTGCCAGCGCCCTTGGGGGGATCAACACTGAAGCTTTCTTT. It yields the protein CASALGGINTEAFF.

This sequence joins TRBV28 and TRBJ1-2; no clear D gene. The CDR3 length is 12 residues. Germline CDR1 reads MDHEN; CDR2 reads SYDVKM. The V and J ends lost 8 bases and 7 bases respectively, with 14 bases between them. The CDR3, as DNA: TGTGCCAGCTCCAACTCGGCAGGTGGCTACACCTTC. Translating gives CASSNSAGGYTF.